One and the same sample provided the 21 T cell receptor beta chains below, sequenced in a study of cytomegalovirus exposure and HLA in healthy donors. Repertoires were generated with immunoSEQ multiplex PCR, while TCRdb's copy carries only in-frame clones and drops some. This table has roughly 52,000 clones, around 90% appearing once. Sequencing input: PBMCs. The receptor set was obtained from a man aged 18 to 30 in good health and CMV-seronegative.

The chain combines TRBV5-5 with TRBJ2-7, with D tentatively TRBD2 (6 bases). The CDR3 spans 16 residues. The V gene's germline CDR1 is SGHKS and CDR2 YYEKEE (reference sequence). V was trimmed by 4 bases and J by 6 bases, leaving 23 bases between them. Here the CDR3 DNA reads TGTGCCAGCAGCGGTAGCGTGGGCGGGGTGACTACCGAGCAGTACTTC. It codes for CASSGSVGGVTTEQYF.

This chain links TRBV19 with TRBJ2-1, with 7 bases lining up with TRBD2. This CDR3 contains 15 residues. V was clipped by 3 bases and J by 3 bases; unmatched bases: 5. Per germline, CDR1 LNHDA and CDR2 SQIVND (reference sequence). This CDR3 reads CASSIRSGDYNEQFF. The CDR3, as DNA: TGTGCCAGTAGTATTAGGAGCGGGGACTACAATGAGCAGTTCTTC.

The chain joins TRBV19 to TRBJ1-3; D call uncertain. The CDR3 spans 17 residues. Trimming removed 5 bases from V and 2 bases from J, with 19 bases in between. CDR1 LNHDA and CDR2 SQIVND come from the germline V gene (reference sequence). CDR3 nucleotide sequence: TGTGCCAGTAGTTCCTCGAGGCCAGGCGGGCCTGGAAACACCATATATTTT. Its translation is CASSSSRPGGPGNTIYF.

This rearrangement joins TRBV7-9 to TRBJ2-1, with TRBD2 identical over 8 bases. Germline CDR1 reads SEHNR; CDR2 reads FQNEAQ (reference sequence). The ends lost 5 bases at V and 3 bases at J; junction bases unmatched: 9. The CDR3 contains 16 residues. This chain's CDR3 is CASSPWSSGVYNEQFF. The CDR3 DNA is TGTGCCAGCAGCCCCTGGAGTAGCGGGGTCTACAATGAGCAGTTCTTC.

V usage is TRBV7-9 and J usage is TRBJ2-1; 7 bases match TRBD2. The CDR3 totals 15 residues. The J segment lost 7 bases and the V segment lost 5 bases, leaving 11 bases of the junction unmatched. CDR1 and CDR2 (germline): SEHNR, FQNEAQ (reference sequence). CDR3 in amino acids: CASSAPGTTENEQFF. The CDR3 nucleotides read TGTGCCAGCAGCGCCCCCGGGACTACCGAGAATGAGCAGTTCTTC. Full variable domain (outside the CDR3, taken from reference TRBV7-9 and TRBJ2-1): DTGVSQNPRHKITKRGQNVTFRCDPISEHNRLYWYRQTLGQGPEFLTYFQNEAQLEKSRLLSDRFSAERPKGSFSTLEIQRTEQGDSAMYLCASSAPGTTENEQFFGPGTRLTVL.

This chain uses TRBV11-2 with TRBJ2-1, with 12 bases fitting TRBD2. The V gene end was trimmed by 2 bases and the J gene end by 9 bases; junction bases not matched to a gene: 8. Germline-derived CDR1 and CDR2 are SGHAT and FQNNGV. CDR3 length: 16 residues. As DNA, the CDR3 is TGTGCCAGCAGCTTACACGCTAGCGGGAGGGCTGGTGAGCAGTTCTTC. It codes for CASSLHASGRAGEQFF.

V usage is TRBV2 and J usage is TRBJ1-5; no definite D call. This CDR3 contains 17 residues. The V end lost 3 bases, the J end lost 6 bases, and 21 bases lay between the germline ends. Germline V gene sequence: CDR1 SNHLY, CDR2 FYNNEI. Written as DNA, the CDR3 is TGTGCCAGCAGTGAGAAGTTAGGCCCAGGTCACAGTCAGCCCCAGCATTTT. Protein sequence: CASSEKLGPGHSQPQHF.

The V gene is TRBV7-9, the J gene TRBJ2-3, with 8 bases lining up with TRBD2. This CDR3 comprises 16 residues. The germline gives CDR1 SEHNR, CDR2 FQNEAQ (reference sequence). The junction had 10 bases not matched to a gene; V was cut back by 2 bases and J by 6 bases. CDR3 region: CASSLSRLARGDTQYF. CDR3 coding DNA: TGTGCCAGCAGCTTAAGTCGACTAGCGAGAGGGGATACGCAGTATTTT.

The chain employs TRBV28 and TRBJ1-2; D is undetermined. Germline V lookup: CDR1 MDHEN, CDR2 SYDVKM. Trimming stripped 6 bases from V and 7 bases from J, with 12 bases between. The CDR3 covers 12 residues. CDR3 amino acids: CASRPSPGGYTF. CDR3 in DNA: TGTGCCAGCAGGCCAAGTCCGGGTGGCTACACCTTC.

The V gene is TRBV12-5, the J gene TRBJ2-3; 8 nucleotides match TRBD1. CDR3 length: 15 amino acids. The germline V gene has CDR1 LGHNT and CDR2 FRNRAP. V shed 6 bases, J shed 2 bases, and the junction held 7 bases outside the gene matches. The CDR3 sequence is CASGPGQEDTDTQYF. CDR3 sequence (DNA): TGTGCTAGTGGCCCGGGACAGGAAGACACAGATACGCAGTATTTT. The full variable domain, its missing parts supplied by reference TRBV12-5 and TRBJ2-3, is DARVTQTPRHKVTEMGQEVTMRCQPILGHNTVFWYRQTMMQGLELLAYFRNRAPLDDSGMPKDRFSAEMPDATLATLKIQPSEPRDSAVYFCASGPGQEDTDTQYFGPGTRLTVL.

The V gene is TRBV11-1, the J gene TRBJ2-7; maybe TRBD2 (6 bases). V was trimmed by 9 bases and J by 7 bases, leaving 16 bases between them. Germline V lookup: CDR1 SGHAT, CDR2 FQDESV (reference sequence). The CDR3 runs to 12 residues. As DNA, the CDR3 is TGTGCCAGTTCCGGGAGACCGGGGGAGCAGTACTTC. It is translated as CASSGRPGEQYF. Full variable domain (remainder filled in from reference TRBV11-1 and TRBJ2-7): EAEVAQSPRYKITEKSQAVAFWCDPISGHATLYWYRQILGQGPELLVQFQDESVVDDSQLPKDRFSAERLKGVDSTLKIQPAELGDSAMYLCASSGRPGEQYFGPGTRLTVT.

This rearrangement joins TRBV11-2 to TRBJ2-5; 9 nucleotides agree with TRBD2. This CDR3 comprises 19 residues. Germline trimming cut 0 bases from V and 1 base from J; bases unmatched to any gene: 12. Looked up from germline, CDR1 is SGHAT and CDR2 is FQNNGV. The CDR3 loop is CASSLDQLFSGSLQETQYF. In nucleotides, the CDR3 is TGTGCCAGCAGCTTAGATCAGCTCTTTAGCGGGAGTCTCCAAGAGACCCAGTACTTC.

In this sample, this clone turned up once. This chain uses TRBV6-1 with TRBJ2-1, with D possibly being TRBD1 (5 bases). The CDR3 loop spans 13 amino acids. The V end lost 5 bases, the J end lost 2 bases, and 7 bases lay between the germline ends. Germline V gene lookup returns CDR1 MNHNS and CDR2 SASEGT. The CDR3 protein is CASSRGPYNEQFF. The CDR3 DNA is TGTGCCAGCAGTAGGGGTCCCTACAATGAGCAGTTCTTC.

This clone was seen only once. The gene calls are TRBV2 and TRBJ1-1; D ambiguous. The ends were cut back, 6 bases at V and 1 base at J, with 24 bases in the middle. The germline CDR1 and CDR2 sequences are SNHLY and FYNNEI. The CDR3 extends over 18 amino acids. The CDR3 region is CASSSKLLSGGSNTEAFF. CDR3 nucleotide sequence: TGTGCCAGCAGCAGCAAACTCCTTTCAGGAGGGTCGAACACTGAAGCTTTCTTT.

The chain employs TRBV29-1 and TRBJ2-1, with TRBD2 matching over 10 bases. Trimming took 4 bases from V and 8 from J; bases not matched to a gene: 8. From germline, CDR1 is SQVTM and CDR2 ANQGSEA. The CDR3 contains 14 residues. CDR3 residues: CSVVLAGVRHEQFF. CDR3 nucleotides: TGCAGCGTTGTGCTAGCGGGAGTGAGGCATGAGCAGTTCTTC.

The V gene is TRBV7-9, the J gene TRBJ2-5, with 10 bases fitting TRBD1. CDR3 size: 18 residues. Germline V lookup: CDR1 SEHNR, CDR2 FQNEAQ (reference sequence). Unmatched junction bases numbered 18, after V lost 7 bases and J lost 4 bases. The CDR3 coding sequence is TGTGCCAGCACCCTACCTACTCCGGGACAGGGGTTCGGAGAGACCCAGTACTTC. This codes for CASTLPTPGQGFGETQYF.

This clone has just one count. V usage is TRBV29-1 and J usage is TRBJ2-1; D is ambiguous. The V gene lost 7 bases and the J gene lost 5 bases, with 9 bases spanning the gap. In germline, CDR1 is SQVTM, CDR2 ANQGSEA. This CDR3 has 11 residues. CDR3 residues: CSAQLNNEQFF. In DNA form, the CDR3 reads TGCAGCGCGCAGTTGAACAATGAGCAGTTCTTC.

V is TRBV6-6 and J is TRBJ2-5; 9 bases fit TRBD1. The J segment lost 5 bases and the V segment lost 7 bases, leaving 11 bases of the junction unmatched. Germline assignment: CDR1 MNHNY and CDR2 SVGAGI (reference sequence). CDR3 length: 15 residues. DNA for the CDR3: TGTGCCAGCACCCCGACAGGGGGGGCTAGTGAGACCCAGTACTTC. Translation gives CASTPTGGASETQYF.

This chain uses TRBV6-5 with TRBJ1-1, with 7 bases matching TRBD1. Per the germline V gene, CDR1 is MNHEY and CDR2 is SVGAGI. The CDR3 sequence is 14 residues long. After removal of 5 bases from V and 7 bases from J, the junction contained 10 bases not matched to a gene. The CDR3 is CASSKPGQFGEAFF. CDR3 DNA sequence: TGTGCCAGCAGTAAGCCGGGACAGTTTGGTGAAGCTTTCTTT.

CDR3 DNA sequence: TGTGCCAGCAGCCGCCTAGGCTATGGCTACACCTTC. It is translated as CASSRLGYGYTF. The V and J genes are TRBV28 and TRBJ1-2; the D is unclear. V lost 6 bases and J lost 4, with 9 bases in between. Germline loops: CDR1 MDHEN, CDR2 SYDVKM. The CDR3 has 12 amino acids.

A remark on this clone: The junction shows a germline mismatch at one end, possibly a read error. The chain has TRBV7-7 and TRBJ1-1; 10 positions agree with TRBD1. The CDR3 runs 13 residues. Germline values: CDR1 SSHAT, CDR2 FNYEAQ (reference sequence). CDR3 sequence (DNA): TGTGCTAGCAGCCGGGACAGGGGCTCTGAAGCTTTCTTT. Translation gives CASSRDRGSEAFF.